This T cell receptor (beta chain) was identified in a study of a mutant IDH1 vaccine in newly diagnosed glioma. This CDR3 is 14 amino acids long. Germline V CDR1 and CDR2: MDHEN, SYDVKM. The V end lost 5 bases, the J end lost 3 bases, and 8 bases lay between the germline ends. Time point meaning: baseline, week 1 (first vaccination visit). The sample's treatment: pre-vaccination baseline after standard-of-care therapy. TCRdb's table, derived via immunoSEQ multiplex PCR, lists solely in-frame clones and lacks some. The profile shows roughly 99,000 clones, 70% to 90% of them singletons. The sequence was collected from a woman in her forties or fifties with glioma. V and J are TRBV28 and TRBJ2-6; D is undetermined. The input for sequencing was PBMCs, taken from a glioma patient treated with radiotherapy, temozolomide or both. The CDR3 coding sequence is TGTGCCAGCAGTCCCCAGCTTGGGGCCAACGTCCTGACTTTC. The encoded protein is CASSPQLGANVLTF.